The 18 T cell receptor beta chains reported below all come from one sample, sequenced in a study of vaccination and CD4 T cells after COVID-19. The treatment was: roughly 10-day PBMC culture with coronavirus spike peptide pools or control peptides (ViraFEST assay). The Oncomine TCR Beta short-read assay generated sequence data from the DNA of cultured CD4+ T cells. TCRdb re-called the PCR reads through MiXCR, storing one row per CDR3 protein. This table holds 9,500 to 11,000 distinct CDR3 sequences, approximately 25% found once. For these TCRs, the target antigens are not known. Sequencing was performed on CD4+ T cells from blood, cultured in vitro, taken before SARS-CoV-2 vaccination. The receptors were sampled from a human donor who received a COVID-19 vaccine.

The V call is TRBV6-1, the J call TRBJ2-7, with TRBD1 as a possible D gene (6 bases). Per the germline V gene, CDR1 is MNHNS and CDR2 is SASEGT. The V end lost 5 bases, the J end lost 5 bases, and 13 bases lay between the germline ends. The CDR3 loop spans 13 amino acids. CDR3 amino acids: CASSKNRAHEQYF. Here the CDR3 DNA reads TGTGCCAGCAGTAAAAACAGGGCCCACGAGCAGTACTTC.

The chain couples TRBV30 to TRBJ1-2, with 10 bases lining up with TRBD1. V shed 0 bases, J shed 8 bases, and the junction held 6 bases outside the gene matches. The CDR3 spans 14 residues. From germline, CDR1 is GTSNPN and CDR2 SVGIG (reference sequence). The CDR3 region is CAWSVRDRGWGYTF. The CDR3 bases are TGTGCCTGGAGTGTACGGGACAGGGGATGGGGCTACACCTTC.

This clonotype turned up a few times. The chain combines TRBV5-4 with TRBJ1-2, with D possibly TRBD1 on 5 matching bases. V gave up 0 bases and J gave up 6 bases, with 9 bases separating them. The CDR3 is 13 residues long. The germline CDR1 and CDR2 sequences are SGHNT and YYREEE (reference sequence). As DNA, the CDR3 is TGTGCCAGCAGCTTGGCAGGGAGGGATGGCTACACCTTC. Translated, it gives CASSLAGRDGYTF.

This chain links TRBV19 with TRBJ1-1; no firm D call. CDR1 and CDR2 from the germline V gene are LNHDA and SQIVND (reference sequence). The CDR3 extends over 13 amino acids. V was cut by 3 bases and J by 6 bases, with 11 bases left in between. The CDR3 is CASSMSKEAEAFF. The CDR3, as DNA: TGTGCCAGTAGTATGAGTAAGGAGGCTGAAGCTTTCTTT.

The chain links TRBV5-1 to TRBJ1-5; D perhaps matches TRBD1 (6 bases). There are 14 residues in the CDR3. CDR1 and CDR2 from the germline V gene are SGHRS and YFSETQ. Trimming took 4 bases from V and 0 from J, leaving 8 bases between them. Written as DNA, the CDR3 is TGCGCCAGCAGCCAGGACAGTAGCAATCAGCCCCAGCATTTT. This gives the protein CASSQDSSNQPQHF.

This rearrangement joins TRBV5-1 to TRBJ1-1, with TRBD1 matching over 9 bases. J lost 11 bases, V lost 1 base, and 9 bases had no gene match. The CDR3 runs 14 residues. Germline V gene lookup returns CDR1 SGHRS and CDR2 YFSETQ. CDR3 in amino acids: CASSLLGQGLSAFF. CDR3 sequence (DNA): TGCGCCAGCAGCTTGCTGGGACAGGGATTGTCTGCTTTCTTT.

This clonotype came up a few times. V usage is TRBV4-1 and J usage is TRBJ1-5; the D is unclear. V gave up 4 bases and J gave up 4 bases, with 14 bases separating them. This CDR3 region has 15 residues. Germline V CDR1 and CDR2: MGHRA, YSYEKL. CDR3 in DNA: TGCGCCAGCAGCCGCACCTCGGACGGTAATCAGCCCCAGCATTTT. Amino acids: CASSRTSDGNQPQHF.

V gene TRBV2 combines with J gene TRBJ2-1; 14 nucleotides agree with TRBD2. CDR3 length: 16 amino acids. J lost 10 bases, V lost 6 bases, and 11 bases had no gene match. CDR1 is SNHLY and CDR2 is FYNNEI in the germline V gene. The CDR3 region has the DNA TGTGCCAGCAGCACCAGGACTAGCGGGGGGCGACGGGAGCAGTTCTTC. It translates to CASSTRTSGGRREQFF.

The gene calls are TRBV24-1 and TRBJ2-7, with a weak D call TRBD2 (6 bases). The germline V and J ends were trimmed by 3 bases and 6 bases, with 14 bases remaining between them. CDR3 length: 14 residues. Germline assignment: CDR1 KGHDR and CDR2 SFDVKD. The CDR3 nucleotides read TGTGCCACCAGTGATGGTTATCCCGGGGGCGAGCAGTACTTC. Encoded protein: CATSDGYPGGEQYF.

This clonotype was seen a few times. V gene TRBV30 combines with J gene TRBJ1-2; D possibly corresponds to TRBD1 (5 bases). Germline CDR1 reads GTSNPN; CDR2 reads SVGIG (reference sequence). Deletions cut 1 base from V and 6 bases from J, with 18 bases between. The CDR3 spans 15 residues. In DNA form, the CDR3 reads TGTGCCTGGAGTGACCTCCCCCAGGGTGGGGATGGCTACACCTTC. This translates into CAWSDLPQGGDGYTF.

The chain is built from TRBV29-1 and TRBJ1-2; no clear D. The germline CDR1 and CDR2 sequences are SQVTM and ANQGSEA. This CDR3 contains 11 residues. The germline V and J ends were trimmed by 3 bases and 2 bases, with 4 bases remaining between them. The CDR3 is CSVDRNYGYTF. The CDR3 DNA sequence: TGCAGCGTTGACCGAAACTATGGCTACACCTTC.

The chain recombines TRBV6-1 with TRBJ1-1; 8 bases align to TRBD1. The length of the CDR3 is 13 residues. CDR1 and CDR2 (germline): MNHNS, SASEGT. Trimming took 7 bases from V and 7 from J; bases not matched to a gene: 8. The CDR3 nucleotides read TGTGCCAGCACCTTTGGACAGGGCTATGAAGCTTTCTTT. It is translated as CASTFGQGYEAFF.

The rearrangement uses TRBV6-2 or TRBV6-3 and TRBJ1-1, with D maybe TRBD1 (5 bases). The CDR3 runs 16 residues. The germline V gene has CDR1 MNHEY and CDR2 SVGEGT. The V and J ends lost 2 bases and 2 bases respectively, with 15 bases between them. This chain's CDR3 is CASSYLTGTHNTEAFF. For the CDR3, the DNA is TGTGCCAGCAGTTACCTGACCGGGACCCACAACACTGAAGCTTTCTTT.

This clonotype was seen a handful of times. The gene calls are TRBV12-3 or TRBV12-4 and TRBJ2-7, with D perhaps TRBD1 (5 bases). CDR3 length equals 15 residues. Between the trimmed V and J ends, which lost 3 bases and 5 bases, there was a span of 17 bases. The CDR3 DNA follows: TGTGCCAGCAGTTTGTCAGGGCCTAATAGGCACGAGCAGTACTTC. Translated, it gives CASSLSGPNRHEQYF.

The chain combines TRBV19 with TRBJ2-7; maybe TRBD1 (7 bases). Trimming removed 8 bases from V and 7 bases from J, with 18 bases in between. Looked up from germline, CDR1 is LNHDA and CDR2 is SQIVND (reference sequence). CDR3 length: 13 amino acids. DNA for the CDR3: TGTGCCAGTGCGGGACAGATGTCTCGTGAGCAGTACTTC. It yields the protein CASAGQMSREQYF.

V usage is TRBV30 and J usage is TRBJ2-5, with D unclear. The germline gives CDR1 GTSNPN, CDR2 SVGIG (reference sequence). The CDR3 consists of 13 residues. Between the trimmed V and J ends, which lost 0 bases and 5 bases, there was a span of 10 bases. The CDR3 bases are TGTGCCTGGAGTGTACTGGCAAGGGAGACCCAGTACTTC. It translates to CAWSVLARETQYF.

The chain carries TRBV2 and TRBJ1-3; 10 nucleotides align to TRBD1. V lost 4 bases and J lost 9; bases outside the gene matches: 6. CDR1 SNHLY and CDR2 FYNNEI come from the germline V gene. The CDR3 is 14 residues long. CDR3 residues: CASSAGTGVGTIYF. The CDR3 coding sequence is TGTGCCAGCAGTGCCGGGACAGGGGTCGGCACCATATATTTT.

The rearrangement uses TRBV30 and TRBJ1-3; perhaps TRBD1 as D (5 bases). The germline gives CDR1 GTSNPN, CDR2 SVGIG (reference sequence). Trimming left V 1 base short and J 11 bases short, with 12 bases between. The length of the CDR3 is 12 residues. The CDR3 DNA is TGTGCCTGGAGTGGAGGGGCGCAGGCCATATATTTT. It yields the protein CAWSGGAQAIYF.